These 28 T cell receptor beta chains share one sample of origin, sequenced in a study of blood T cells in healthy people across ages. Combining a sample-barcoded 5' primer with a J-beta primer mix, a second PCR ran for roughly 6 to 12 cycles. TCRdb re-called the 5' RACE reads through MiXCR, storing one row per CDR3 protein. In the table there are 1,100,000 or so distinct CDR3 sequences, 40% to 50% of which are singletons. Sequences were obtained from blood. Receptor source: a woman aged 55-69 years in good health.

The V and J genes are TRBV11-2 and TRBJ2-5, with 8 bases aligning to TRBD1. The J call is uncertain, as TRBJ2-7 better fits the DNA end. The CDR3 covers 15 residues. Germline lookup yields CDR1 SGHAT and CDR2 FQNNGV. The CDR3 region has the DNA TGTGCCAGCAGCTCTACCCACAGGACAGGGCGCGAGCAGTACTTC. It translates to CASSSTHRTGREQYF.

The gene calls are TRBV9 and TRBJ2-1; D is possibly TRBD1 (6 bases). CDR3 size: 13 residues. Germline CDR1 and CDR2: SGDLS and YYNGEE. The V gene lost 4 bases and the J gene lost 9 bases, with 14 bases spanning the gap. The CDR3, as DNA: TGTGCCAGCAGCCCGGGACAAAAGGGTGAGCAGTTCTTC. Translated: CASSPGQKGEQFF.

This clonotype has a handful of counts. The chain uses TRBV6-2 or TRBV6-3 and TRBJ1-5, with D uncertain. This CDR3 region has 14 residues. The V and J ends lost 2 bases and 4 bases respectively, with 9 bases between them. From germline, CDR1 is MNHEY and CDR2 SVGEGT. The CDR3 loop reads CASSYGETNQPQHF. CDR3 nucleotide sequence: TGTGCCAGCAGTTACGGGGAGACTAATCAGCCCCAGCATTTT.

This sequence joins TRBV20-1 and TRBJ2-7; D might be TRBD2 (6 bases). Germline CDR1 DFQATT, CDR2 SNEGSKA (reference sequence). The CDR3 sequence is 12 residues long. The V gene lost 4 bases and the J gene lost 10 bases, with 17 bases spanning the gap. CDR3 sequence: CSANHAGTAQYF. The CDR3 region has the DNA TGCAGTGCTAACCATGCGGGGACTGCCCAGTACTTC.

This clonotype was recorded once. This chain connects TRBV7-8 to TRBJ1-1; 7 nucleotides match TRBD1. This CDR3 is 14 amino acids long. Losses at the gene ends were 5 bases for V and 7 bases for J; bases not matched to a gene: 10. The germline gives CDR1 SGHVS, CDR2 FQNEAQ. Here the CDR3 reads CASSPDRVIGEAFF. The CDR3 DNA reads TGTGCCAGCAGCCCAGACAGGGTAATTGGTGAAGCTTTCTTT.

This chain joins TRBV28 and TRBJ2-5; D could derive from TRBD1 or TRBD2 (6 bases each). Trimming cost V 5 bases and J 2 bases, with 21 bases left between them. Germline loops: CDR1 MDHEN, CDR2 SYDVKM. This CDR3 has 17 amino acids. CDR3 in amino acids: CASSGGGAWGGQETQYF. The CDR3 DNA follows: TGTGCCAGCAGTGGGGGCGGGGCGTGGGGAGGTCAAGAGACCCAGTACTTC. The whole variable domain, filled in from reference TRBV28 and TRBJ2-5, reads DVKVTQSSRYLVKRTGEKVFLECVQDMDHENMFWYRQDPGLGLRLIYFSYDVKMKEKGDIPEGYSVSREKKERFSLILESASTNQTSMYLCASSGGGAWGGQETQYFGPGTRLLVL.

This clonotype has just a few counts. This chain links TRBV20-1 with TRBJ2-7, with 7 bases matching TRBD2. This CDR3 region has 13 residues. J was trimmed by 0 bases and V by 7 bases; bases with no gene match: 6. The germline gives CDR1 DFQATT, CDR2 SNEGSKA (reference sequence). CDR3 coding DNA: TGCAGTGTGCTCCCGGGGGGCTCCTACGAGCAGTACTTC. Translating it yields CSVLPGGSYEQYF.

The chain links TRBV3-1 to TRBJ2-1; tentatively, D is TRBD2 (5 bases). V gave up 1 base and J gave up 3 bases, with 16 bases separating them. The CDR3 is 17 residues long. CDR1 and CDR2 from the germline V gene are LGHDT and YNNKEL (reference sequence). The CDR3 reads CASSQVSRTGIYNEQFF. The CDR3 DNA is TGTGCCAGCAGCCAAGTCTCTCGGACGGGAATCTACAATGAGCAGTTCTTC.

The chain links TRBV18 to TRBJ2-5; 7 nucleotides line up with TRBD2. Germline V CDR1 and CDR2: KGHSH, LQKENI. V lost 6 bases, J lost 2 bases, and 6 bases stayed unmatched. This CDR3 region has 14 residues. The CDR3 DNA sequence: TGTGCCAGCTCGGCGACTAGCAGTCAAGAGACCCAGTACTTC. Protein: CASSATSSQETQYF.

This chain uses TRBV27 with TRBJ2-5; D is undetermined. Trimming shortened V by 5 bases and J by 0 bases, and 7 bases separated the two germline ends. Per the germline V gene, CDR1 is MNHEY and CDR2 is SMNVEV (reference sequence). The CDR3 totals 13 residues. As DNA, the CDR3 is TGTGCCAGCAGTGTATGGGACCAAGAGACCCAGTACTTC. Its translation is CASSVWDQETQYF.

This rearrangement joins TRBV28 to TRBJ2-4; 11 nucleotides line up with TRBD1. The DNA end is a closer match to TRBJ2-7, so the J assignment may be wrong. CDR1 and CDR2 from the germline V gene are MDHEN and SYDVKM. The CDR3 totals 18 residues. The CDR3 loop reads CASSSNSDWTGGRDEQYF. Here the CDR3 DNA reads TGTGCCAGCAGTTCAAACTCCGACTGGACAGGGGGCCGGGACGAGCAGTACTTC.

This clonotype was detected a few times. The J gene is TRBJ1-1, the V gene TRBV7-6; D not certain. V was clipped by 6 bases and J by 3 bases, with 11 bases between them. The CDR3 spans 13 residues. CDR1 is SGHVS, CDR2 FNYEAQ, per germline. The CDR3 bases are TGTGCCAGCAGACTACGACCTGACACTGAAGCTTTCTTT. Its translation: CASRLRPDTEAFF.

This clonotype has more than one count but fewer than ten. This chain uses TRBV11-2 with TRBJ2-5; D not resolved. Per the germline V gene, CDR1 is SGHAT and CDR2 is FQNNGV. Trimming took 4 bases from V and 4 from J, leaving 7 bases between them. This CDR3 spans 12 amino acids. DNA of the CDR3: TGTGCCAGCAGCTCATTAGCAGAGACCCAGTACTTC. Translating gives CASSSLAETQYF.

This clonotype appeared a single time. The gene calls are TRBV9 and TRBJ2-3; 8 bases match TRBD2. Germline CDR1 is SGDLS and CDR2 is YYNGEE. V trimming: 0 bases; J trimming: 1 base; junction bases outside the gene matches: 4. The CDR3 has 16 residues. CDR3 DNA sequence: TGTGCCAGCAGCGTAGCCCAGGGACTAGGCACAGATACGCAGTATTTT. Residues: CASSVAQGLGTDTQYF.

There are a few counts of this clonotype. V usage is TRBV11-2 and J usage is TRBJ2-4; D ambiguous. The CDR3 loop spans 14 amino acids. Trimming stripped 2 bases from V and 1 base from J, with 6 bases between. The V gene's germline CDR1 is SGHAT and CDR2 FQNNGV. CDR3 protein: CASSLTRAKNIQYF. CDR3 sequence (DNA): TGTGCCAGCAGCTTAACGAGGGCCAAAAACATTCAGTACTTC. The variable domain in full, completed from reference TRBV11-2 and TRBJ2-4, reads EAGVAQSPRYKIIEKRQSVAFWCNPISGHATLYWYQQILGQGPKLLIQFQNNGVVDDSQLPKDRFSAERLKGVDSTLKIQPAKLEDSAVYLCASSLTRAKNIQYFGAGTRLSVL.

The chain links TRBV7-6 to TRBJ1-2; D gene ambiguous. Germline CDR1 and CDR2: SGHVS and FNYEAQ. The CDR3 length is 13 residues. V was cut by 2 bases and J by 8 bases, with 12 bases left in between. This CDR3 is CASSLMSAYGYTF. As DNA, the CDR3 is TGTGCCAGCAGCTTAATGTCAGCTTACGGCTACACCTTC.

The CDR3 region is CASSGTSGDLYEQYF. The DNA of the CDR3 is TGTGCCAGCAGCGGAACTAGCGGGGACCTCTACGAGCAGTACTTC. The chain uses TRBV5-6 and TRBJ2-4, with 10 bases identical to TRBD2. The J call may be incorrect, as the DNA end agrees better with TRBJ2-7. The germline CDR1 and CDR2 sequences are SGHDT and YYEEEE. The CDR3 is 15 amino acids.

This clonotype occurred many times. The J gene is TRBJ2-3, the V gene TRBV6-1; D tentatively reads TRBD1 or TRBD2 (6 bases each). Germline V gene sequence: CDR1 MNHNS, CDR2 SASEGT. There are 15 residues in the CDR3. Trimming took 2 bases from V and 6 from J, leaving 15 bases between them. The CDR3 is CASSESQGGTDTQYF. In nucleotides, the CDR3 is TGTGCCAGCAGTGAATCCCAAGGGGGGACGGATACGCAGTATTTT.

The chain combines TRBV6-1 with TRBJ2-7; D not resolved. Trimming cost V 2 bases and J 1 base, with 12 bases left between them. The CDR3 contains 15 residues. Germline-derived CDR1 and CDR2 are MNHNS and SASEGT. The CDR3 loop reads CASSEWAARSYEQYF. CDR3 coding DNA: TGTGCCAGCAGTGAATGGGCAGCGAGATCCTACGAGCAGTACTTC.

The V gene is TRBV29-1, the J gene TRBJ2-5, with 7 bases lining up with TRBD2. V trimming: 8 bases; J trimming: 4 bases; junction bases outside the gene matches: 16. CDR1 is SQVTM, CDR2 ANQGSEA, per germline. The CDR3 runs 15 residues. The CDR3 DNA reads TGCAGCAGCCGCTTCGGCGGGAGAGGATCAGAGACCCAGTACTTC. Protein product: CSSRFGGRGSETQYF.

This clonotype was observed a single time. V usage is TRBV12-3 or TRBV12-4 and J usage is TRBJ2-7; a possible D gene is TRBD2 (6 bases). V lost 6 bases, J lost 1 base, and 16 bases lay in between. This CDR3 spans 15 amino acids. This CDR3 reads CASSPRRAVSYEQYF. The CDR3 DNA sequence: TGTGCCAGCAGCCCGCGGAGGGCCGTTTCCTACGAGCAGTACTTC.

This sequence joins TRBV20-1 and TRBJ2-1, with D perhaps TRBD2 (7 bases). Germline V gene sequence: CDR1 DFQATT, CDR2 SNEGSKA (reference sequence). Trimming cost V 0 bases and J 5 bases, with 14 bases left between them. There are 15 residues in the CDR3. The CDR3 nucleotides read TGCAGTGCTAGAGATTTGCGGGGGCTAAACAATGAGCAGTTCTTC. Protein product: CSARDLRGLNNEQFF.

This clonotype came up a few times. The CDR3 here is CASSLEGTSLYEQYF. CDR3 nucleotides: TGTGCCAGCAGCTTAGAAGGGACTAGCCTCTACGAGCAGTACTTC. The V gene is TRBV7-2, the J gene TRBJ2-7, with 9 bases aligning to TRBD2. The CDR3 runs 15 residues. Germline CDR1 is SGHTA and CDR2 is FQGNSA. V dropped 1 base and J dropped 3; count of bases not matched to a gene: 4.

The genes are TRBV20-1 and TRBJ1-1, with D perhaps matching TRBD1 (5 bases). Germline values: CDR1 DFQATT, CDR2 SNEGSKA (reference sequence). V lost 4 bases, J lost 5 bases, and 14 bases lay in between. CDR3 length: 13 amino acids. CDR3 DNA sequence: TGCAGTGCTACGACGGGGAGGGGTACTGAAGCTTTCTTT. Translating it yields CSATTGRGTEAFF.

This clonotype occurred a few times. CDR3 sequence: CSVELGQGAGTQYF. The CDR3 region has the DNA TGCAGCGTTGAATTGGGACAGGGGGCTGGGACCCAGTACTTC. The V gene is TRBV29-1, the J gene TRBJ2-5; 12 positions match TRBD1. Per germline, CDR1 SQVTM and CDR2 ANQGSEA. The CDR3 runs to 14 residues. The V segment lost 2 bases and the J segment 7 bases; nucleotides outside the gene matches: 5.

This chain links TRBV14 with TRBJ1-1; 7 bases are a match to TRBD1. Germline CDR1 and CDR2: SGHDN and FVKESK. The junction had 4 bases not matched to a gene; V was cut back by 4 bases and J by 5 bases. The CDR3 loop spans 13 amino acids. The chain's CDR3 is CASSPSTGTEAFF. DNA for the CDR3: TGTGCCAGCAGCCCGTCGACAGGGACTGAAGCTTTCTTT.

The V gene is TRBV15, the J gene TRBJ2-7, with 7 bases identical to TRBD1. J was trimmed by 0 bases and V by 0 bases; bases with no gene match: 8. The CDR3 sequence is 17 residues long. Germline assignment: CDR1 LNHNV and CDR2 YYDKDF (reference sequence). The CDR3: CATSRDLRDSSSYEQYF. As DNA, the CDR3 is TGTGCCACCAGCAGAGATCTTAGGGACAGTTCCTCCTACGAGCAGTACTTC.

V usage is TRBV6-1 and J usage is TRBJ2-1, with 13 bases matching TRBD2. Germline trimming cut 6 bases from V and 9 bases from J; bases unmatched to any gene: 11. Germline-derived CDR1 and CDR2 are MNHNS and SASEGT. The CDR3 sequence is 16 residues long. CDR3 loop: CASRAVGLAGICEQFF. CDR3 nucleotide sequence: TGTGCCAGCAGAGCAGTGGGACTAGCGGGAATATGTGAGCAGTTCTTC.